Listed below are T cell receptor beta chains from one sample, sequenced in a study of cytotoxic CD8 clonotypes in ibrutinib-treated CLL. Clones were sequenced by immunoSEQ multiplex PCR, and TCRdb holds only the in-frame ones, with some missing. The sample includes more than 200,000 clones, 60% to 75% of them seen just once. The sequenced sample was PBMCs, obtained after 24 months of ibrutinib treatment. The receptors stem from a human donor with chronic lymphocytic leukemia. Each CDR3 is given with its conserved first and last residue. A D gene is named only where the DNA matches it firmly. For some rows the clone size is stated as once, few or many, or as a class when expanded; others skip it.

clone_size: NA
v_call: TRBV19
d_call: NA
j_call: TRBJ1-4
cdr3_aa: CATSHGQKLQLDEKLFF
cdr3_nt: TGTGCCACGTCACACGGGCAGAAGCTCCAGCTAGATGAAAAACTGTTTTTT

clone_size: few
v_call: TRBV5-1
d_call: NA
j_call: TRBJ1-1
cdr3_aa: CASSPAGGRGAFF
cdr3_nt: TGCGCCAGCAGCCCGGCCGGGGGGCGGGGAGCTTTCTTT

clone_size: NA
v_call: TRBV29-1
d_call: NA
j_call: TRBJ2-7
cdr3_aa: CSVGNRASYEQYF
cdr3_nt: TGCAGCGTTGGAAACCGGGCCTCCTACGAGCAGTACTTC

clone_size: NA
v_call: TRBV9
d_call: NA
j_call: TRBJ1-6
cdr3_aa: CASSVSGNSPLHF
cdr3_nt: TGTGCCAGCAGCGTATCTGGGAATTCACCCCTCCACTTT

clone_size: NA
v_call: TRBV27
d_call: TRBD1
j_call: TRBJ2-3
cdr3_aa: CASSLSWTGIDTQYF
cdr3_nt: TGTGCCAGCAGTTTATCATGGACAGGTATAGATACGCAGTATTTT

clone_size: NA
v_call: TRBV2
d_call: NA
j_call: TRBJ1-2
cdr3_aa: CATGGGYGYTF
cdr3_nt: TGTGCCACCGGGGGGGGCTACGGCTACACCTTC

clone_size: NA
v_call: TRBV5-1
d_call: NA
j_call: TRBJ2-7
cdr3_aa: CASSTGLLGGEQYF
cdr3_nt: TGCGCCAGCAGCACCGGCTTACTAGGCGGGGAGCAGTACTTC

clone_size: NA
v_call: TRBV6-6
d_call: NA
j_call: TRBJ2-7
cdr3_aa: CASSYWGDYEQYF
cdr3_nt: TGTGCCAGCAGTTATTGGGGGGATTACGAGCAGTACTTC

clone_size: NA
v_call: TRBV18
d_call: NA
j_call: TRBJ1-4
cdr3_aa: CASSPQASEKLFF
cdr3_nt: TGTGCCAGCTCACCACAGGCTTCCGAAAAACTGTTTTTT

clone_size: NA
v_call: TRBV28
d_call: TRBD1
j_call: TRBJ2-2
cdr3_aa: CASDDKTGGHTGELFF
cdr3_nt: TGTGCCAGCGACGATAAGACAGGGGGGCACACCGGGGAGCTGTTTTTT

clone_size: NA
v_call: TRBV28
d_call: NA
j_call: TRBJ1-6
cdr3_aa: CASSGGTKNSPLHF
cdr3_nt: TGTGCCAGCTCGGGCGGGACGAAAAATTCACCCCTCCACTTT

clone_size: NA
v_call: TRBV7-6
d_call: TRBD1
j_call: TRBJ1-5
cdr3_aa: CASSLGSPGGSQPQHF
cdr3_nt: TGTGCCAGCAGCTTAGGGTCCCCAGGGGGAAGTCAGCCCCAGCATTTT

clone_size: NA
v_call: TRBV11-2
d_call: TRBD2
j_call: TRBJ2-3
cdr3_aa: CASSLVASGPTQYF
cdr3_nt: TGTGCCAGCAGCTTAGTAGCTAGCGGTCCTACGCAGTATTTT

clone_size: NA
v_call: TRBV7-8
d_call: NA
j_call: TRBJ2-5
cdr3_aa: CASSTIDSSQETQYF
cdr3_nt: TGTGCCAGCAGTACAATTGACAGTTCACAAGAGACCCAGTACTTC

clone_size: NA
v_call: TRBV4-1
d_call: NA
j_call: TRBJ1-1
cdr3_aa: CASSPLAEVNTEAFF
cdr3_nt: TGCGCCAGCAGCCCCCTCGCGGAGGTGAACACTGAAGCTTTCTTT

clone_size: NA
v_call: TRBV29-1
d_call: NA
j_call: TRBJ2-1
cdr3_aa: CSVEGFPSKVYNEQFF
cdr3_nt: TGCAGCGTTGAGGGCTTCCCCTCAAAGGTCTACAATGAGCAGTTCTTC

clone_size: NA
v_call: TRBV19
d_call: NA
j_call: TRBJ1-1
cdr3_aa: CASSLPLGFVGRGTEAFF
cdr3_nt: TGTGCCAGTAGCCTACCCCTCGGATTCGTGGGGCGGGGGACTGAAGCTTTCTTT

clone_size: NA
v_call: TRBV10-3
d_call: TRBD1
j_call: TRBJ2-1
cdr3_aa: CATALTGTGVNEQFF
cdr3_nt: TGTGCCACGGCCCTTACCGGGACAGGGGTCAATGAGCAGTTCTTC

clone_size: NA
v_call: TRBV9
d_call: NA
j_call: TRBJ2-1
cdr3_aa: CASSPESNYNEQFF
cdr3_nt: TGTGCCAGCAGCCCGGAGTCGAATTACAATGAGCAGTTCTTC

clone_size: few
v_call: TRBV20-1
d_call: NA
j_call: TRBJ1-5
cdr3_aa: CSAGVGQPQHF
cdr3_nt: TGCAGTGCTGGGGTAGGTCAGCCCCAGCATTTT

clone_size: NA
v_call: TRBV14
d_call: TRBD2
j_call: TRBJ2-2
cdr3_aa: CASSQVGTSKTGELFF
cdr3_nt: TGTGCCAGCAGCCAAGTGGGGACTAGTAAGACCGGGGAGCTGTTTTTT

clone_size: once
v_call: TRBV29-1
d_call: NA
j_call: TRBJ2-7
cdr3_aa: CSVSWTYEQYF
cdr3_nt: TGCAGCGTTTCGTGGACTTACGAGCAGTACTTC

clone_size: NA
v_call: TRBV29-1
d_call: NA
j_call: TRBJ1-1
cdr3_aa: CSVPGRTEAFF
cdr3_nt: TGCAGCGTTCCCGGCCGGACAGAAGCTTTCTTT

clone_size: NA
v_call: TRBV7-2
d_call: TRBD1
j_call: TRBJ1-5
cdr3_aa: CASSPGGGPLVDQPQHF
cdr3_nt: TGTGCCAGCAGCCCAGGGGGAGGGCCCTTGGTGGATCAGCCCCAGCATTTT

clone_size: many
v_call: TRBV19
d_call: NA
j_call: TRBJ1-5
cdr3_aa: CASMWGGNQPQHF
cdr3_nt: TGTGCCAGTATGTGGGGGGGCAATCAGCCCCAGCATTTT

clone_size: NA
v_call: TRBV7-3
d_call: NA
j_call: TRBJ2-6
cdr3_aa: CASSLVVGSGANVLTF
cdr3_nt: TGTGCCAGCAGCTTAGTGGTCGGTTCTGGGGCCAACGTCCTGACTTTC

clone_size: NA
v_call: TRBV5-1
d_call: NA
j_call: TRBJ1-1
cdr3_aa: CASSPGLTGEATEAFF
cdr3_nt: TGCGCCAGCAGCCCTGGTCTCACAGGCGAGGCCACTGAAGCTTTCTTT